The rows below give T cell receptor beta chains drawn from one sample of a study of CD8 T cells in Susac syndrome. One entry per CDR3 protein, called by TCRdb with MiXCR from the immunoSEQ multiplex PCR reads. Of 400,000 to 550,000 distinct CDR3 sequences detected, 75% to 90% appear once; the ten largest clones hold around 0.12%. The sequencing sample was made of CD8+ T cells from PBMCs. Receptor source: a human donor with multiple sclerosis. Both conserved end residues are part of each CDR3. D genes are given only for firm matches. Clone size, where shown, is once, few, many, or a class for clones that have expanded.

j_gene: TRBJ2-7
abundance: NA
v_gene: TRBV11-2
d_gene: NA
CDR3aa: CASSSALYEQYF
CDR3nt: TGTGCCAGCAGCTCAGCTCTCTACGAGCAGTACTTC

j_gene: TRBJ1-1
abundance: once
v_gene: TRBV5-1
d_gene: NA
CDR3aa: CASSLGFGANTEAFF
CDR3nt: TGCGCCAGCAGCTTGGGTTTTGGGGCGAACACTGAAGCTTTCTTT

j_gene: TRBJ2-7
abundance: NA
v_gene: TRBV12-3/TRBV12-4
d_gene: NA
CDR3aa: CASSLAAAGGYEQYF
CDR3nt: TGTGCCAGCAGTTTAGCGGCGGCAGGGGGGTACGAGCAGTACTTC

j_gene: TRBJ2-1
abundance: NA
v_gene: TRBV12-3/TRBV12-4
d_gene: NA
CDR3aa: CASSKPTGGEFF
CDR3nt: TGTGCCAGCAGTAAACCAACAGGAGGAGAGTTCTTC

j_gene: TRBJ2-6
abundance: NA
v_gene: TRBV29-1
d_gene: NA
CDR3aa: CSVEDRGQDSSGANVLTF
CDR3nt: TGCAGCGTTGAAGATCGGGGGCAGGATTCCTCTGGGGCCAACGTCCTGACTTTC

j_gene: TRBJ2-7
abundance: NA
v_gene: TRBV14
d_gene: TRBD1
CDR3aa: CASSQARQGIAYEQYF
CDR3nt: TGTGCCAGCAGCCAAGCGAGACAGGGGATCGCCTACGAGCAGTACTTC

j_gene: TRBJ2-1
abundance: NA
v_gene: TRBV7-6
d_gene: NA
CDR3aa: CASSLGEDNEQFF
CDR3nt: TGTGCCAGCAGCTTAGGAGAGGACAATGAGCAGTTCTTC

j_gene: TRBJ2-6
abundance: NA
v_gene: TRBV12-3/TRBV12-4
d_gene: TRBD1
CDR3aa: CASTEDRVPHSGANVLTF
CDR3nt: TGTGCCAGCACCGAGGACAGGGTCCCCCACTCTGGGGCCAACGTCCTGACTTTC

j_gene: TRBJ2-1
abundance: NA
v_gene: TRBV6-1
d_gene: NA
CDR3aa: CASSEGGGTVIYNEQFF
CDR3nt: TGTGCCAGCAGTGAAGGGGGAGGGACAGTTATTTACAATGAGCAGTTCTTC

j_gene: TRBJ2-1
abundance: once
v_gene: TRBV6-2/TRBV6-3
d_gene: TRBD1
CDR3aa: CASTPRDRGLWQFF
CDR3nt: TGTGCCAGCACCCCCCGGGACAGGGGGCTGTGGCAGTTCTTC

j_gene: TRBJ2-7
abundance: NA
v_gene: TRBV6-1
d_gene: NA
CDR3aa: CASSPPNTYEQYF
CDR3nt: TGTGCCAGCAGCCCCCCGAACACCTACGAGCAGTACTTC

j_gene: TRBJ2-1
abundance: once
v_gene: TRBV25-1
d_gene: NA
CDR3aa: CASSVLGPEQFF
CDR3nt: TGTGCCAGCAGTGTTCTAGGGCCCGAGCAGTTCTTC

j_gene: TRBJ2-7
abundance: few
v_gene: TRBV30
d_gene: NA
CDR3aa: CAWSVQTETLPEQYF
CDR3nt: TGTGCCTGGAGTGTACAGACAGAAACACTGCCCGAGCAGTACTTC

j_gene: TRBJ2-3
abundance: NA
v_gene: TRBV7-9
d_gene: NA
CDR3aa: CASSPSMGVGDTQYF
CDR3nt: TGTGCCAGCAGCCCCTCGATGGGGGTCGGAGATACGCAGTATTTT

j_gene: TRBJ2-6
abundance: NA
v_gene: TRBV7-9
d_gene: NA
CDR3aa: CASSLARQTGANVLTF
CDR3nt: TGTGCCAGCAGCTTGGCTAGACAGACTGGGGCCAACGTCCTGACTTTC

j_gene: TRBJ2-7
abundance: NA
v_gene: TRBV20-1
d_gene: NA
CDR3aa: CSAPNREDFHEQYF
CDR3nt: TGCAGTGCCCCTAACAGGGAAGATTTCCACGAGCAGTACTTC